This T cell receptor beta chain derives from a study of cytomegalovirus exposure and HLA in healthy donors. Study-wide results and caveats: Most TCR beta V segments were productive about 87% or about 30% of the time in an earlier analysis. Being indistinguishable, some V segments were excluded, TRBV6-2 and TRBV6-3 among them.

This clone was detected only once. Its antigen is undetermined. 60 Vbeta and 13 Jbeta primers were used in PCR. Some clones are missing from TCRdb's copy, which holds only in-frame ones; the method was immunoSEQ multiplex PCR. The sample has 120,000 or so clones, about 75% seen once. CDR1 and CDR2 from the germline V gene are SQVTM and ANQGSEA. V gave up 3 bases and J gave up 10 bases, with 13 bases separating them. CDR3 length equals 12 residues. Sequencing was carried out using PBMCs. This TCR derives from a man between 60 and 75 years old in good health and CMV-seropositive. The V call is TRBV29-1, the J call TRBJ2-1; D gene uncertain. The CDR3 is CSVDSRTREQFF. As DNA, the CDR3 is TGCAGCGTTGATAGCCGTACGAGGGAGCAGTTCTTC.